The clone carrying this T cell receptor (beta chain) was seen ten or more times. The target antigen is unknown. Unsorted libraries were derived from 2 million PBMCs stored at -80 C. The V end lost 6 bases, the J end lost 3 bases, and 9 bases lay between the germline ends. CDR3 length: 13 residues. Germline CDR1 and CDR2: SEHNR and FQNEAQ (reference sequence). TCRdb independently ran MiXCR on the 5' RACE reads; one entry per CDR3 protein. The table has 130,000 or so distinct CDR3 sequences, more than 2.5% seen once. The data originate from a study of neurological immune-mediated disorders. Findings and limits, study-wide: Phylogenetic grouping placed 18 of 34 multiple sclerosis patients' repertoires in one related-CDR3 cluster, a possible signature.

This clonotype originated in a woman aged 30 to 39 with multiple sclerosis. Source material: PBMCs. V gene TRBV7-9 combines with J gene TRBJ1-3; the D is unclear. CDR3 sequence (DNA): TGTGCCAGCAGACGTGGGGATGGAAACACCATATATTTT. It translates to CASRRGDGNTIYF.